A single sample is the source of the 10 T cell receptor beta chains below, sequenced in a study of T cell repertoires in cytomegalovirus infection. TCRdb called the reads again in MiXCR, with one record for every CDR3 protein. Among a few hundred thousand distinct CDR3 sequences listed, approximately 9.1% were seen once. The material sequenced was PBMCs. The receptor set was obtained from a human donor in good health (CMV status not recorded). Some clones in this sample may be carry-over from other donors' samples.

The chain joins TRBV20-1 to TRBJ2-7, with D possibly TRBD1 on 6 matching bases. Trimming shortened V by 5 bases and J by 3 bases, and 14 bases separated the two germline ends. Germline lookup yields CDR1 DFQATT and CDR2 SNEGSKA (reference sequence). CDR3 length: 13 residues. The CDR3 protein is CSAAVGAVYEQYF. CDR3 nucleotides: TGCAGTGCTGCGGTGGGGGCGGTCTACGAGCAGTACTTC.

Ten or more counts support this clonotype. The gene calls are TRBV7-2 and TRBJ1-2; TRBD1 is a possible D gene (6 bases). Germline-derived CDR1 and CDR2 are SGHTA and FQGNSA. The CDR3 extends over 15 amino acids. V gave up 3 bases and J gave up 2 bases, with 13 bases separating them. Here the CDR3 reads CASSFGGSSNYGYTF. The CDR3 DNA is TGTGCCAGCAGCTTCGGGGGCAGCTCCAACTATGGCTACACCTTC.

This clonotype was recorded at least ten times. The chain couples TRBV7-6 to TRBJ1-1; no clear D. The germline V gene encodes CDR1 SGHVS and CDR2 FNYEAQ. The CDR3 totals 14 residues. Deletions cut 5 bases from V and 4 bases from J, with 14 bases between. The CDR3 is CASSRARRGTEAFF. DNA for the CDR3: TGTGCCAGCAGCCGTGCAAGACGGGGCACTGAAGCTTTCTTT.

This clonotype has at least ten counts. J is TRBJ1-2 and V is TRBV7-2; 8 bases line up with TRBD1. Looked up from germline, CDR1 is SGHTA and CDR2 is FQGNSA. CDR3 length equals 15 residues. Trimming at V came to 8 bases and at J to 0 bases, leaving 8 bases not matched to a gene. CDR3 protein: CASGFRDRPNYGYTF. The CDR3 DNA reads as TGTGCCAGCGGATTCCGGGACAGGCCTAACTATGGCTACACCTTC.

This clonotype was counted ten times or more. The V and J genes are TRBV7-2 and TRBJ2-3; TRBD1 matches at 10 bases. With 2 bases clipped from V and 4 bases from J, the junction kept 12 bases outside the gene matches. Germline V gene lookup returns CDR1 SGHTA and CDR2 FQGNSA. The CDR3 covers 18 residues. The CDR3: CASSLPRLRQGAPDTQYF. The CDR3 nucleotides read TGTGCCAGCAGCTTACCACGCCTGAGACAGGGGGCTCCAGATACGCAGTATTTT. The variable domain in full, completed from reference TRBV7-2 and TRBJ2-3, reads GAGVSQSPSNKVTEKGKDVELRCDPISGHTALYWYRQSLGQGLEFLIYFQGNSAPDKSGLPSDRFSAERTGGSVSTLTIQRTQQEDSAVYLCASSLPRLRQGAPDTQYFGPGTRLTVL.

At least ten counts were recorded for this clonotype. V and J are TRBV7-2 and TRBJ2-1; no clear D. Germline-derived CDR1 and CDR2 are SGHTA and FQGNSA. V was pared by 8 bases and J by 7 bases, with 15 bases between. The CDR3 length is 13 residues. The CDR3 DNA is TGTGCCAGCTTCACTCGTACGGGTAATGAGCAGTTCTTC. It encodes CASFTRTGNEQFF.

This clonotype appeared many times. The chain has TRBV7-2 and TRBJ2-2; a weak D match, TRBD1 (6 bases). The CDR3 runs 16 residues. The germline V and J ends were trimmed by 3 bases and 0 bases, with 11 bases remaining between them. Looked up from germline, CDR1 is SGHTA and CDR2 is FQGNSA. In DNA form, the CDR3 reads TGTGCCAGCAGCTTGATGGGACAATCGAACACCGGGGAGCTGTTTTTT. Residues: CASSLMGQSNTGELFF.

V gene TRBV7-8 combines with J gene TRBJ2-5; 9 positions agree with TRBD1. The V segment lost 1 base and the J segment 6 bases; nucleotides outside the gene matches: 3. Germline V gene sequence: CDR1 SGHVS, CDR2 FQNEAQ. This CDR3 comprises 14 residues. The CDR3 protein is CASSLGDRAKTQYF. CDR3 DNA: TGTGCCAGCAGCTTAGGGGACAGGGCGAAGACCCAGTACTTC.

This clonotype was seen ten or more times. J is TRBJ2-7 and V is TRBV7-2; D possibly matches TRBD1 or TRBD2 (5 bases each). This CDR3 spans 15 amino acids. Germline CDR1 SGHTA, CDR2 FQGNSA. The V end lost 1 base, the J end lost 3 bases, and 13 bases lay between the germline ends. CDR3 nucleotides: TGTGCCAGCAGCTTAGATCCGGGACGGAGCTACGAGCAGTACTTC. Residues: CASSLDPGRSYEQYF.

This clonotype was seen repeatedly, ten times or more. This sequence joins TRBV19 and TRBJ2-5, with 10 bases aligning to TRBD2. The CDR3 runs 15 residues. Trimming cost V 7 bases and J 1 base; bases outside gene matches: 6. CDR1 and CDR2 (germline): LNHDA, SQIVND (reference sequence). CDR3 sequence: CASTSVAGGQETQYF. The DNA for the CDR3 is TGTGCCAGTACTTCAGTAGCGGGGGGCCAAGAGACCCAGTACTTC.